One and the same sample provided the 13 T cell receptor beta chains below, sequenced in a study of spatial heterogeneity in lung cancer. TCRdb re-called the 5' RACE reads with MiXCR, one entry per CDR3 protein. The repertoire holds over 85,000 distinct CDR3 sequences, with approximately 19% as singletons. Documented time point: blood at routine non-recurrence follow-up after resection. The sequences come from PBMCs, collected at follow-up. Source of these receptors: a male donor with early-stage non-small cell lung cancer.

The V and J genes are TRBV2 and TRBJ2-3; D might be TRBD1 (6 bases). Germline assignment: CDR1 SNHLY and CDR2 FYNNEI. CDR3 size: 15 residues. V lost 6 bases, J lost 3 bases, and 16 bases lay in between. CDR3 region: CASSEQGPGTDTQYF. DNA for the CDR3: TGTGCCAGCAGCGAACAGGGACCCGGGACAGATACGCAGTATTTT. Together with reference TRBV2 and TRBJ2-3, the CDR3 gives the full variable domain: EPEVTQTPSHQVTQMGQEVILRCVPISNHLYFYWYRQILGQKVEFLVSFYNNEISEKSEIFDDQFSVERPDGSNFTLKIRSTKLEDSAMYFCASSEQGPGTDTQYFGPGTRLTVL.

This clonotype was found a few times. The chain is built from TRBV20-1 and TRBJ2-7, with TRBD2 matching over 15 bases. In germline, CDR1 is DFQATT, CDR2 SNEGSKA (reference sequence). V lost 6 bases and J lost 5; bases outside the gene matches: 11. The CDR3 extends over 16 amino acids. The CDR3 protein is CSAARGLAGGEDEQYF. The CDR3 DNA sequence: TGCAGTGCCGCGAGGGGACTAGCGGGAGGAGAGGACGAGCAGTACTTC.

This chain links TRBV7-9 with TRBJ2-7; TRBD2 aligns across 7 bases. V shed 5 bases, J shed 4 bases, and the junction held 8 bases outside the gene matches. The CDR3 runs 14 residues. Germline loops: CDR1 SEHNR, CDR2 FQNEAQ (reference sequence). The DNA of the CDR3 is TGTGCCAGCAGCCAAGGCCGCGGGAGTTACGAGCAGTACTTC. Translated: CASSQGRGSYEQYF.

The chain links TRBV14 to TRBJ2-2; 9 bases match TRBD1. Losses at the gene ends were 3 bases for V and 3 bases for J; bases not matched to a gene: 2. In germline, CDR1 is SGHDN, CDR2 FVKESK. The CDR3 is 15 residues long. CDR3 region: CASSHWDRDTGELFF. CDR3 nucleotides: TGTGCCAGCAGCCATTGGGACAGGGACACCGGGGAGCTGTTTTTT.

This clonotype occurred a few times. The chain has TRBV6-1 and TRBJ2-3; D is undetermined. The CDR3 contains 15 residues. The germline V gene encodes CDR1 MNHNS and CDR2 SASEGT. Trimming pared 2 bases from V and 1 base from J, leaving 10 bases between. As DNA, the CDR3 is TGTGCCAGCAGTGAAAGGGTTCTCGGCACAGATACGCAGTATTTT. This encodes CASSERVLGTDTQYF.

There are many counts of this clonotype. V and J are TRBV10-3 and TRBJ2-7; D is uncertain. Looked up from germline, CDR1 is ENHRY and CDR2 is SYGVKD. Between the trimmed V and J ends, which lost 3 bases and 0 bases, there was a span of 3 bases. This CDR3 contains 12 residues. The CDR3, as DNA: TGTGCCATCAGTGACAACTCCTACGAGCAGTACGTC. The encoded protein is CAISDNSYEQYV.

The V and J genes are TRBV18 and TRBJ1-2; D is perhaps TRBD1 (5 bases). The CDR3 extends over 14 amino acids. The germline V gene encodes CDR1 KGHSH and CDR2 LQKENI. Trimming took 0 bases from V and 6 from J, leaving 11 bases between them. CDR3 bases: TGTGCCAGCTCACCACCGGCCCGGGGGGATGGCTACACCTTC. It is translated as CASSPPARGDGYTF.

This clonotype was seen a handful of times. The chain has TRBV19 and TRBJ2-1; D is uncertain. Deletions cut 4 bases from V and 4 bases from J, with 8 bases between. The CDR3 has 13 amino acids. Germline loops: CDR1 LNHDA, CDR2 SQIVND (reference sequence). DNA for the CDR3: TGTGCCAGTAGTAGCGGAGAATACAATGAGCAGTTCTTC. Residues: CASSSGEYNEQFF.

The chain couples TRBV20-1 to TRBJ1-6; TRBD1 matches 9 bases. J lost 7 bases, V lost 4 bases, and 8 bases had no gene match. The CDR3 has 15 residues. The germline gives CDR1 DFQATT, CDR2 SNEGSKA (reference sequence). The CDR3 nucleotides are TGCAGTGCTACCCCCCCAGGACAGGGGAATTCACCCCTCCACTTT. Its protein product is CSATPPGQGNSPLHF.

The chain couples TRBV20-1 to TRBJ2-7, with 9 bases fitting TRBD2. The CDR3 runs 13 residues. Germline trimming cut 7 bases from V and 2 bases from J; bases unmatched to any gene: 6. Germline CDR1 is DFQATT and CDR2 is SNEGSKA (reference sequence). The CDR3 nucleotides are TGCAGTGTTAGTAGCGGGAGCACCTACGAGCAGTACTTC. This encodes CSVSSGSTYEQYF.

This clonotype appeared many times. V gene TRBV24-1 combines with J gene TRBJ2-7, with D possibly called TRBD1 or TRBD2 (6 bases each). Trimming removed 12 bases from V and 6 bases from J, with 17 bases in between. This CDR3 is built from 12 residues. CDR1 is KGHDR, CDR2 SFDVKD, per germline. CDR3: CADRDGGLEQYV. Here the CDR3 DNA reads TGTGCCGACCGGGACGGGGGCCTCGAGCAGTACGTC.

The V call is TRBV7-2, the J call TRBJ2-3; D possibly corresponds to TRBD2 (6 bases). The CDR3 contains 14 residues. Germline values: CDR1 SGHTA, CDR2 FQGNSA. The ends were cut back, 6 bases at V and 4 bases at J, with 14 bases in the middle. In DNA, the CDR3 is TGTGCCAGCAGAAGGGGAGGAGGGGCAGATACGCAGTATTTT. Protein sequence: CASRRGGGADTQYF.

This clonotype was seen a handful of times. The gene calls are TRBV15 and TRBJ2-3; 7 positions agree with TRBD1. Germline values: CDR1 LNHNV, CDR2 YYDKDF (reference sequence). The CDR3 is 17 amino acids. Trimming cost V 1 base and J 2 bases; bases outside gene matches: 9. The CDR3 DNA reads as TGTGCCACCAGCAGAGGTCGAGGGGGCCAGATCACAGATACGCAGTATTTT. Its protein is CATSRGRGGQITDTQYF.